The rows below give T cell receptor beta chains drawn from one sample of a study of persistence of HIV-infected CD4 T cells. Method: immunoSEQ multiplex PCR; TCRdb's copy keeps in-frame clones and lacks some. The sample comprises tens of thousands of clones, about 87% of which are singletons, and 0.4% to 0.5% rests with the top ten. For these receptors, no antigen is known. The sequenced sample was CD4+ T cells sorted from PBMCs after approximately 19-hour stimulation, obtained from a patient who received antiretroviral therapy. These receptor sequences come from an adult woman with HIV who was CMV-seropositive. Each CDR3 is given with its conserved first and last residue. A D gene is named only where the DNA matches it firmly. Not every row has a clone size; where given, it reads once, few, many or a size class.

d_gene: .; abundance: .; v_gene: TRBV3-1/TRBV3-2; j_gene: TRBJ1-3; CDR3aa: CASSQGGRGNTIYF; CDR3nt: TGTGCCAGCAGCCAAGGTGGACGGGGAAACACCATATATTTT
d_gene: .; abundance: .; v_gene: TRBV27; j_gene: TRBJ1-3; CDR3aa: CASRTSWNSGNTIYF; CDR3nt: TGTGCCAGCAGGACATCCTGGAACTCTGGAAACACCATATATTTT
d_gene: TRBD1; abundance: few; v_gene: TRBV30; j_gene: TRBJ1-2; CDR3aa: CAWSRDSTNYGYTF; CDR3nt: TGTGCCTGGAGTCGGGACAGCACTAACTATGGCTACACCTTC
d_gene: .; abundance: .; v_gene: TRBV10-3; j_gene: TRBJ2-7; CDR3aa: CAISEYEYVGQYF; CDR3nt: TGTGCCATCAGTGAGTACGAATACGTCGGGCAGTACTTC
d_gene: .; abundance: once; v_gene: TRBV3-1/TRBV3-2; j_gene: TRBJ1-1; CDR3aa: CASSQEPRASFMNTEAFF; CDR3nt: TGTGCCAGCAGCCAAGAGCCGAGGGCCAGCTTCATGAACACTGAAGCTTTCTTT
d_gene: .; abundance: .; v_gene: TRBV6-6; j_gene: TRBJ1-5; CDR3aa: CASSYVPRGQPQHF; CDR3nt: TGTGCCAGCAGTTACGTCCCGAGGGGTCAGCCCCAGCATTTT
d_gene: .; abundance: few; v_gene: TRBV15; j_gene: TRBJ1-2; CDR3aa: CATSRGQQYGYTF; CDR3nt: TGTGCCACCAGCAGGGGACAACAGTATGGCTACACCTTC
d_gene: .; abundance: .; v_gene: TRBV3-1/TRBV3-2; j_gene: TRBJ1-6; CDR3aa: CASSQDQGNSYNSPLHF; CDR3nt: TGTGCCAGCAGCCAAGATCAAGGTAACTCCTATAATTCACCCCTCCACTTT
d_gene: TRBD2; abundance: .; v_gene: TRBV6-4; j_gene: TRBJ2-3; CDR3aa: CASSDSGLAGGADTQYF; CDR3nt: TGTGCCAGCAGTGACTCGGGTTTGGCTGGGGGGGCAGATACGCAGTATTTT
d_gene: .; abundance: .; v_gene: TRBV29-1; j_gene: TRBJ2-2; CDR3aa: CSVERGYTGELFF; CDR3nt: TGCAGCGTTGAAAGGGGATACACCGGGGAGCTGTTTTTT